This T cell receptor (beta chain) was sequenced for a study of blood T cells in healthy people across ages. Study results and limitations: It was the long-lived donors that had more naive CD4+ cells and higher diversity than aged donors.

In this sample, this clonotype turned up a few times. As yet, its antigen is unknown. The use of a sample-barcoded 5' primer and a J-beta primer mix characterized a second PCR of about 7 to 12 cycles. Researchers report that a template-switch adaptor with 12 random nucleotides tagged each cDNA molecule. All samples yielded 2.5 million or more CDR3-containing paired-end reads. TCRdb used MiXCR to reprocess the 5' RACE reads, holding one entry per CDR3 protein. Of over a million distinct CDR3 sequences detected, roughly 40% appear once; the ten largest clones hold approximately 7.9%. The V gene's germline CDR1 is SGDLS and CDR2 YYNGEE. The CDR3 consists of 16 residues. With 4 bases clipped from V and 9 bases from J, the junction kept 16 bases outside the gene matches. Extraction of total RNA produced a minimum of 5 micrograms from each sample.

The clonotype originates from a woman in her late teens or twenties in good health. The source material was blood. The gene calls are TRBV9 and TRBJ2-1, with 7 bases that match TRBD2. For the CDR3, the DNA is TGTGCCAGCAGCTCCCAGACTAGCCGGGGTGGGGGTGAGCAGTTCTTC. Residues: CASSSQTSRGGGEQFF.